The 22 T cell receptor beta chains reported below all come from one sample, sequenced in a study of blood T cell repertoires in COVID-19. Data came from immunoSEQ multiplex PCR; TCRdb stores just in-frame clones and leaves some out. The sample comprises about 75,000 clones, around 89% of which are singletons, and 5.5% to 7% rests with the top ten. Material for sequencing was peripheral blood. These receptors came from a woman between 70 and 85 years old with acute or convalescent COVID-19.

This clone has a single count. V usage is TRBV29-1 and J usage is TRBJ2-5; D perhaps matches TRBD2 (5 bases). Trimming stripped 3 bases from V and 5 bases from J, with 10 bases between. The CDR3 sequence is 12 residues long. Germline assignment: CDR1 SQVTM and CDR2 ANQGSEA. Written as DNA, the CDR3 is TGCAGCGTTGACCTAGCTTCGGAGACCCAGTACTTC. Translating it yields CSVDLASETQYF.

This clone was recorded a few times. V gene TRBV27 combines with J gene TRBJ1-1; D is uncertain. CDR1 and CDR2 (germline): MNHEY, SMNVEV (reference sequence). With 2 bases removed from V and 2 bases from J, the gap between germline ends came to 12 bases. The CDR3 totals 15 residues. Here the CDR3 reads CASSLAVTPNTEAFF. The CDR3 DNA reads TGTGCCAGCAGTTTAGCGGTAACCCCAAACACTGAAGCTTTCTTT.

This rearrangement joins TRBV29-1 to TRBJ1-1; 7 bases are shared with TRBD1. This CDR3 is built from 13 residues. The trim removed 7 bases at V and 1 base at J, leaving 6 bases unmatched. Germline CDR1 is SQVTM and CDR2 is ANQGSEA. The CDR3 region is CSARQGPNTEAFF. CDR3 nucleotides: TGCAGCGCAAGACAGGGTCCGAACACTGAAGCTTTCTTT.

This clone occurred a few times. This chain links TRBV5-1 with TRBJ2-4, with 8 bases aligning to TRBD2. V lost 6 bases and J lost 5; bases outside the gene matches: 13. Germline V gene data show CDR1 as SGHRS and CDR2 as YFSETQ. The CDR3 contains 16 residues. The CDR3 sequence: CASKRLPTSGENIQYF. Here the CDR3 DNA reads TGCGCCAGCAAGAGGCTACCTACTAGCGGAGAAAACATTCAGTACTTC.

The sample holds one count of this clone. The V and J genes are TRBV7-9 and TRBJ1-2, with D unclear. Looked up from germline, CDR1 is SEHNR and CDR2 is FQNEAQ (reference sequence). V shed 1 base and J shed 2 bases, with 11 bases lying between them. The CDR3 contains 15 residues. CDR3 in amino acids: CASSLVPENNYGYTF. For the CDR3, the DNA is TGTGCCAGCAGCTTAGTTCCCGAGAACAACTATGGCTACACCTTC.

The chain recombines TRBV11-3 with TRBJ2-1, with 8 bases aligning to TRBD2. Trimming cost V 5 bases and J 0 bases; bases outside gene matches: 3. The CDR3 has 15 residues. Looked up from germline, CDR1 is SGHNT and CDR2 is YENEEA. CDR3 sequence (DNA): TGTGCCAGCAGCGCGGGACTAGTCTCCTACAATGAGCAGTTCTTC. Its translation is CASSAGLVSYNEQFF.

The V gene is TRBV6-5, the J gene TRBJ1-5, with D possibly TRBD1 on 5 matching bases. In germline, CDR1 is MNHEY, CDR2 SVGAGI. V was pared by 6 bases and J by 5 bases, with 11 bases between. CDR3 length: 13 residues. The CDR3 protein is CASSQWGDQPQHF. The CDR3 DNA follows: TGTGCCAGCAGCCAATGGGGGGATCAGCCCCAGCATTTT.

The V and J genes are TRBV7-9 and TRBJ1-2; 7 nucleotides agree with TRBD1. With V trimmed by 5 bases and J by 2 bases, 8 bases remained unmatched. Germline CDR1 and CDR2: SEHNR and FQNEAQ (reference sequence). This CDR3 region has 15 residues. Here the CDR3 reads CASSLLDRVNYGYTF. The CDR3, as DNA: TGTGCCAGCAGCCTACTAGACAGGGTGAACTATGGCTACACCTTC.

The chain is built from TRBV5-5 and TRBJ2-5; 10 nucleotides align to TRBD1. The length of the CDR3 is 15 residues. The J segment lost 4 bases and the V segment lost 4 bases, leaving 7 bases of the junction unmatched. Germline V CDR1 and CDR2: SGHKS, YYEKEE (reference sequence). The CDR3: CASSPGQGRRETQYF. The CDR3 DNA reads TGTGCCAGCAGCCCGGGACAGGGGAGGCGAGAGACCCAGTACTTC.

The V call is TRBV19, the J call TRBJ2-1; D possibly corresponds to TRBD2 (6 bases). Looked up from germline, CDR1 is LNHDA and CDR2 is SQIVND (reference sequence). V lost 8 bases to trimming and J lost 4 bases, with 18 bases between them. The CDR3 length is 15 residues. The CDR3 region has the DNA TGTGCCAGTCGCCCAACTGGCGGGAATTACAATGAGCAGTTCTTC. It is translated as CASRPTGGNYNEQFF.

Of note for this clone: One end of the junction varies from germline; a read error may be responsible. The V gene is TRBV7-7, the J gene TRBJ2-3; TRBD1 aligns across 7 bases. The CDR3 runs 15 residues. Germline CDR1 reads SSHAT; CDR2 reads FNYEAQ (reference sequence). The DNA of the CDR3 is TGTGCTAGCAGCTTAGGGGGCCTATCAACAGATACGCAGTATTTT. Translated, it gives CASSLGGLSTDTQYF.

This chain connects TRBV5-1 to TRBJ1-3; the match to TRBD1 covers 9 bases. V was clipped by 4 bases and J by 0 bases; unmatched bases: 2. CDR1 is SGHRS and CDR2 is YFSETQ in the germline V gene. This CDR3 has 15 residues. In nucleotides, the CDR3 is TGCGCCAGCAGCATGACAGGGGGCTCTGGAAACACCATATATTTT. Translated: CASSMTGGSGNTIYF. Filled out from reference TRBV5-1 and TRBJ1-3, the complete variable domain reads KAGVTQTPRYLIKTRGQQVTLSCSPISGHRSVSWYQQTPGQGLQFLFEYFSETQRNKGNFPGRFSGRQFSNSRSEMNVSTLELGDSALYLCASSMTGGSGNTIYFGEGSWLTVV.

This chain links TRBV5-1 with TRBJ2-5, with unresolved D. Germline V gene sequence: CDR1 SGHRS, CDR2 YFSETQ. Trimming removed 4 bases from V and 1 base from J, with 17 bases in between. There are 16 residues in the CDR3. DNA of the CDR3: TGCGCCAGCAGCGTGACATTACCAACCCTCCAAGAGACCCAGTACTTC. Protein: CASSVTLPTLQETQYF.

This clone came up a few times. This chain connects TRBV2 to TRBJ2-7; 7 bases are shared with TRBD1. The CDR3 has 16 residues. Germline V gene lookup returns CDR1 SNHLY and CDR2 FYNNEI. The J segment lost 3 bases and the V segment lost 1 base, leaving 9 bases of the junction unmatched. CDR3 in amino acids: CASSEERDRGYYEQYF. The CDR3 DNA sequence: TGTGCCAGCAGTGAAGAACGGGACAGAGGATACTACGAGCAGTACTTC.

This chain connects TRBV3-1 (or the pseudogene TRBV3-2) to TRBJ1-5; no definite D call. V was cut by 0 bases and J by 4 bases, with 7 bases left in between. Germline V CDR1 and CDR2: LGHDT, YNNKEL (reference sequence). The CDR3 has 14 amino acids. CDR3 amino acids: CASSQDFGNQPQHF. In DNA, the CDR3 is TGTGCCAGCAGCCAAGATTTCGGGAATCAGCCCCAGCATTTT.

The chain employs TRBV7-8 and TRBJ2-1, with 9 bases matching TRBD1. With V trimmed by 2 bases and J by 10 bases, 6 bases remained unmatched. The CDR3 is 14 residues long. Germline V gene sequence: CDR1 SGHVS, CDR2 FQNEAQ. Written as DNA, the CDR3 is TGTGCCAGCAGCTTACTGGACAGGGGTGGAGAGCAGTTCTTC. This encodes CASSLLDRGGEQFF. The full variable domain, completed using reference TRBV7-8 and TRBJ2-1, is GAGVSQSPRYKVAKRGQDVALRCDPISGHVSLFWYQQALGQGPEFLTYFQNEAQLDKSGLPSDRFFAERPEGSVSTLKIQRTQQEDSAVYLCASSLLDRGGEQFFGPGTRLTVL.

The chain carries TRBV29-1 and TRBJ2-1; the match to TRBD2 covers 9 bases. With V trimmed by 5 bases and J by 3 bases, 2 bases remained unmatched. The CDR3 spans 13 residues. Germline CDR1 and CDR2: SQVTM and ANQGSEA. CDR3 in amino acids: CSVLAGYYNEQFF. In nucleotides, the CDR3 is TGCAGCGTTCTAGCGGGGTACTACAATGAGCAGTTCTTC.

The J gene is TRBJ1-1, the V gene TRBV7-9; TRBD1 matches at 8 bases. This CDR3 is 14 amino acids long. Germline loops: CDR1 SEHNR, CDR2 FQNEAQ (reference sequence). The V gene end was trimmed by 5 bases and the J gene end by 5 bases; junction bases not matched to a gene: 7. The CDR3 spells CASSPHTGGTEAFF. DNA for the CDR3: TGTGCCAGCAGCCCGCATACAGGGGGGACTGAAGCTTTCTTT.

V usage is TRBV6-1 and J usage is TRBJ1-1; tentatively, D is TRBD1 (5 bases). The CDR3 length is 15 residues. Trimming stripped 3 bases from V and 0 bases from J, with 11 bases between. The germline CDR1 and CDR2 sequences are MNHNS and SASEGT. The CDR3 sequence is CASSDRQLLNTEAFF. CDR3 DNA: TGTGCCAGCAGTGACCGACAGCTATTGAACACTGAAGCTTTCTTT.

The chain couples TRBV28 to TRBJ2-5; TRBD1 is a possible D gene (5 bases). Germline V lookup: CDR1 MDHEN, CDR2 SYDVKM. The CDR3 has 18 residues. V gave up 1 base and J gave up 1 base, with 19 bases separating them. CDR3 amino acids: CASSLYSMAGPIQETQYF. The CDR3 DNA reads TGTGCCAGCAGTTTATACTCTATGGCAGGGCCGATCCAAGAGACCCAGTACTTC.

The CDR3 region is CASRGAGGVGTEAFF. CDR3 DNA: TGTGCCAGCAGGGGTGCAGGGGGAGTAGGCACTGAAGCTTTCTTT. The V call is TRBV3-1 (or the pseudogene TRBV3-2), the J call TRBJ1-1; 7 nucleotides agree with TRBD1. This CDR3 spans 15 amino acids. CDR1 LGHDT and CDR2 YNNKEL come from the germline V gene (reference sequence). After removal of 6 bases from V and 4 bases from J, the junction contained 11 bases not matched to a gene.

The chain has TRBV6-2 or TRBV6-3 and TRBJ2-7; 7 nucleotides line up with TRBD1. The V gene's germline CDR1 is MNHEY and CDR2 SVGEGT. There are 15 residues in the CDR3. V lost 1 base and J lost 3; bases outside the gene matches: 6. The CDR3 DNA sequence: TGTGCCAGCAGTTACTTCGGGACAGCGAACTACGAGCAGTACTTC. Amino acid sequence: CASSYFGTANYEQYF.